These T cell receptor beta chains were read from a single sample in a study of T cell responses to AZD1222 COVID-19 vaccine. Clones were sequenced by immunoSEQ multiplex PCR, and TCRdb holds only the in-frame ones, with some missing. The sample consists of 95,000 to 110,000 clones, over 75% of them appearing once. Here the sequenced sample was peripheral blood, taken on day 0 of AZD1222 vaccination. All receptors come from an adult in good health. Both conserved end residues are part of each CDR3. A D gene is named only where the DNA matches it firmly. Clone size is stated in some rows and not others, as once, few, many or a class when expanded.

clone_size,v_call,d_call,j_call,cdr3_nt,cdr3_aa
-,TRBV10-3,TRBD1,TRBJ1-1,TGTGCCATCAGGGGAACCGGGACAGTGAACACTGAAGCTTTCTTT,CAIRGTGTVNTEAFF
-,TRBV6-5,TRBD2,TRBJ2-7,TGTGCCAGCTGGTTAGCGGGAGGCGGGTACTACGAGCAGTACTTC,CASWLAGGGYYEQYF
-,TRBV19,TRBD1,TRBJ2-5,TGTGCCAGTAGTACAACAGGGGTAGGTGCAGAGACCCAGTACTTC,CASSTTGVGAETQYF
-,TRBV4-1,-,TRBJ1-5,TGCGCCAGCAGCCCCCGGACGGATAGCAATCAGCCCCAGCATTTT,CASSPRTDSNQPQHF
-,TRBV6-5,-,TRBJ2-3,TGTGCCAGCGGAAGAAAGGAATTAAATACGCAGTATTTT,CASGRKELNTQYF
-,TRBV19,-,TRBJ1-4,TGTGCCAGTAGTCCCGGGAGACTGACAAAAGAAAAACTGTTTTTT,CASSPGRLTKEKLFF
once,TRBV5-1,-,TRBJ2-7,TGCGCCAGCAGCTTGGCAGGGTTACATAACGAGCAGTACTTC,CASSLAGLHNEQYF
many,TRBV28,-,TRBJ1-1,TGTGCCAGCACCCCATTGGGTCTAAGGGGGAACACTGAAGCTTTCTTT,CASTPLGLRGNTEAFF
-,TRBV2,-,TRBJ1-5,TGTGCCAGCAGTGTAGGTCAGCCCCAGCATTTT,CASSVGQPQHF
-,TRBV25-1,TRBD1,TRBJ1-3,TGTGCCAGCAGACGGGACAGTCGGAACACCATATATTTT,CASRRDSRNTIYF
-,TRBV6-2/TRBV6-3,TRBD1,TRBJ1-3,TGTGCCAGCAGTCCGGAAACAGGGGGCAACCACTCTGGAAACACCATATATTTT,CASSPETGGNHSGNTIYF
-,TRBV30,-,TRBJ1-1,TGTGCCTGGAGTGGATTAAATCTCCTTTTCTTT,CAWSGLNLLFF
-,TRBV15,-,TRBJ1-2,TGTGCCACCAGCACCCTGGGAGCGGGAGGCTACACCTTC,CATSTLGAGGYTF
-,TRBV3-1/TRBV3-2,-,TRBJ2-1,TGTGCCAGCAGCCAAGGACCCTCGGGGGAGCAGTTCTTC,CASSQGPSGEQFF
few,TRBV6-8,TRBD1,TRBJ1-2,TGTGCCAGCATAGGACAGGGGAATGGCTACACCTTC,CASIGQGNGYTF
-,TRBV11-1,-,TRBJ1-5,TGTGCCAGCAGCCCTAGTCGGAATCAGCCCCAGCATTTT,CASSPSRNQPQHF
-,TRBV19,-,TRBJ2-5,TGTGCCAGTAGTTCCATGCTTCGCGGAGAGACCCAGTACTTC,CASSSMLRGETQYF
-,TRBV7-2,-,TRBJ2-7,TGTGCCAGCAGCGACTTCCGGGGTTCCTACGAGCAGTACTTC,CASSDFRGSYEQYF
-,TRBV9,-,TRBJ1-2,TGTGCCAGCAGGTCCGGTGTTTCGGTAATGGCTAACTATGGCTACACCTTC,CASRSGVSVMANYGYTF
-,TRBV11-2,TRBD1,TRBJ2-7,TGTGCCAGCAGCCCCCAGGGGGCTGCTAACGAGCAGTACTTC,CASSPQGAANEQYF
-,TRBV7-3,TRBD2,TRBJ2-3,TGTGCCAGCAGCCCCGCAGGCGGGGGGGCCCGCGATACGCAGTATTTT,CASSPAGGGARDTQYF
-,TRBV28,-,TRBJ2-7,TGTGCCAGCAGTCAAGGATTTGGGCCGTACTACGAGCAGTACTTC,CASSQGFGPYYEQYF
-,TRBV5-8,-,TRBJ1-4,TGTGCCAGCAGCTTACAAGTGGGAGGTGAAAAACTGTTTTTT,CASSLQVGGEKLFF
-,TRBV12-5,TRBD1,TRBJ2-7,TGTGCTAGTGGTTTGCCTACAGGGGCTCCCTACGAGCAGTACTTC,CASGLPTGAPYEQYF
-,TRBV6-1,TRBD1,TRBJ1-2,TGTGCCAGCAGTGAACACTGGAACAGGGGTAACTATGGCTACACCTTC,CASSEHWNRGNYGYTF
-,TRBV10-3,-,TRBJ2-5,TGTGCCATTCGGACAGATCCACAAGAGACCCAGTACTTC,CAIRTDPQETQYF
-,TRBV3-1/TRBV3-2,-,TRBJ1-3,TGTGCCAGCAGCCAAGTGAAAATCTCTGGAAACACCATATATTTT,CASSQVKISGNTIYF
-,TRBV28,TRBD1,TRBJ1-2,TGTGCCAGCAGTCCGGGACAGAGGACTGGCTACACCTTC,CASSPGQRTGYTF
-,TRBV11-2,-,TRBJ1-4,TGTGCCAGCAGTTTGCAGATGGGGGCAACTAATGAAAAACTGTTTTTT,CASSLQMGATNEKLFF
-,TRBV6-2/TRBV6-3,TRBD1,TRBJ1-1,TGTGCCAGCAGCCTACGAACAGGGGGCGACACTGAAGCTTTCTTT,CASSLRTGGDTEAFF
once,TRBV28,-,TRBJ1-4,TGTGCCAGCAGTTTCAGGGAAATTGGTGAACTGTTTTTT,CASSFREIGELFF
-,TRBV6-5,TRBD1,TRBJ1-2,TGTGCCAGCAGGGACCCGGGGACAGATGGCTACACCTTC,CASRDPGTDGYTF
-,TRBV6-5,TRBD1,TRBJ2-7,TGTGCCAGCAGGGGACAGGGCGCCGAGCAGTACTTC,CASRGQGAEQYF
-,TRBV11-2,-,TRBJ2-3,TGTGCCAGCCGGGGGCAAAACACAGATACGCAGTATTTT,CASRGQNTDTQYF
-,TRBV7-2,TRBD2,TRBJ2-7,TGTGCCAGCAGCTTAGGTCTAGCGGGACCGCAAGGCGAGCAGTACTTC,CASSLGLAGPQGEQYF
-,TRBV5-1,TRBD2,TRBJ2-1,TGCGCCAGCAGCTTGGGGACTAGCGGGGGAGGGGATGAGCAGTTCTTC,CASSLGTSGGGDEQFF